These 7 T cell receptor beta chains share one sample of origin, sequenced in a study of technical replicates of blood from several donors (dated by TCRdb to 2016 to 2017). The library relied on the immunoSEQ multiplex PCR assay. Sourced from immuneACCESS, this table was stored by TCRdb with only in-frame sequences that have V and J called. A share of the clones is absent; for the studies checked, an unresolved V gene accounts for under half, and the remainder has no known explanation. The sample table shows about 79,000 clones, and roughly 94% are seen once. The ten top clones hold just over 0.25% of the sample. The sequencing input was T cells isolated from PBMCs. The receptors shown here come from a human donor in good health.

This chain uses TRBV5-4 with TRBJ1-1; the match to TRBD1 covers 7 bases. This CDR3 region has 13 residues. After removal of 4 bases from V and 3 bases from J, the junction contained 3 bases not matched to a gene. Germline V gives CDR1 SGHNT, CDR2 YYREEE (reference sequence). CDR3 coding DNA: TGTGCCAGCAGCCCCCAGGGGGACACTGAAGCTTTCTTT. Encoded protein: CASSPQGDTEAFF. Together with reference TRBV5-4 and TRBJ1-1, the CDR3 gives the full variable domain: ETGVTQSPTHLIKTRGQQVTLRCSSQSGHNTVSWYQQALGQGPQFIFQYYREEENGRGNFPPRFSGLQFPNYSSELNVNALELDDSALYLCASSPQGDTEAFFGQGTRLTVV.

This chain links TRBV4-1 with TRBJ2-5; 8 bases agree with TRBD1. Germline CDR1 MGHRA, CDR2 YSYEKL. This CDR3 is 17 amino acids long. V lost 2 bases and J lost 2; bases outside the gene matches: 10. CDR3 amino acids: CASSQRGTGWIQETQYF. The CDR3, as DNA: TGCGCCAGCAGCCAACGAGGGACAGGATGGATACAAGAGACCCAGTACTTC.

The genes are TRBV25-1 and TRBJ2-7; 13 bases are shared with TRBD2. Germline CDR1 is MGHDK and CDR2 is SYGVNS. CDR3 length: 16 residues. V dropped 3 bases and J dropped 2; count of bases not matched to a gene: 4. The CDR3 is CASSETSGRSPYEQYF. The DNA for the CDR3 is TGTGCCAGCAGTGAGACTAGCGGGAGGTCCCCCTACGAGCAGTACTTC.

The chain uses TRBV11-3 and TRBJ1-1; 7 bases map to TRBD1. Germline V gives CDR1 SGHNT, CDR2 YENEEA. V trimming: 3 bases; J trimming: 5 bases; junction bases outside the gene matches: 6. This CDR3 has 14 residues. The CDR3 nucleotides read TGTGCCAGCAGCTTTCCGACAGGGACAACTGAAGCTTTCTTT. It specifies CASSFPTGTTEAFF.

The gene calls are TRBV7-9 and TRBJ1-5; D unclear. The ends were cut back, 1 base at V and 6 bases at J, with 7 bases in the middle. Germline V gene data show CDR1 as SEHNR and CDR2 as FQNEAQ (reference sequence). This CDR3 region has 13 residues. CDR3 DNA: TGTGCCAGCAGCTTAGGTGTTATTCAGCCCCAGCATTTT. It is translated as CASSLGVIQPQHF.

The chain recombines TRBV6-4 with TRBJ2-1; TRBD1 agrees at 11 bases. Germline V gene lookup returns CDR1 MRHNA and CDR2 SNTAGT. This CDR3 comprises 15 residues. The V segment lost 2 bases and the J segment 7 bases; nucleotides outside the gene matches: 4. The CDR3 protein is CASSDRGQGVNEQFF. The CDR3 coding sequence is TGTGCCAGCAGTGACAGGGGACAGGGGGTGAATGAGCAGTTCTTC.

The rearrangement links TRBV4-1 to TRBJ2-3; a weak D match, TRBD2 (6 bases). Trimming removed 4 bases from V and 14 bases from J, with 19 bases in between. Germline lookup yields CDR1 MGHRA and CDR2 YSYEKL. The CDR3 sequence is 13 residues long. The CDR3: CASSPAGLQHRYF. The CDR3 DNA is TGCGCCAGCAGCCCTGCGGGACTTCAACACCGGTATTTT.